The T cell receptor beta chain under discussion was sequenced for a study of blood T cell repertoires in COVID-19. Study overall: Spain, Italy and the United States supplied samples that represented acute and convalescent COVID-19.

Seattle patients were enrolled during active infection and followed longitudinally. The protocol was immunoSEQ multiplex PCR, while the TCRdb copy is restricted to in-frame clones and leaves out a portion. The sample has about 260,000 clones; about 88% are singletons. Input material: peripheral blood. This receptor was obtained from a woman aged 55-69 years with COVID-19, enrolled during active disease.

The chain's CDR3 is CASYPDRAVIPSTDTQYF. CDR3 in DNA: TGTGCCAGCTACCCCGACAGGGCGGTTATTCCTAGCACAGATACGCAGTATTTT. This sequence joins TRBV18 and TRBJ2-3, with 7 bases that match TRBD1. Germline-derived CDR1 and CDR2 are KGHSH and LQKENI. The CDR3 contains 18 residues. J was trimmed by 0 bases and V by 7 bases; bases with no gene match: 16. The whole variable domain, filled in from reference TRBV18 and TRBJ2-3, reads NAGVMQNPRHLVRRRGQEARLRCSPMKGHSHVYWYRQLPEEGLKFMVYLQKENIIDESGMPKERFSAEFPKEGPSILRIQQVVRGDSAAYFCASYPDRAVIPSTDTQYFGPGTRLTVL.